These T cell receptor beta chains were read from a single sample in a study of siplizumab effects on memory and regulatory T cells. The antigens for these receptors are not known. Profiled with immunoSEQ multiplex PCR; TCRdb holds only in-frame clones, not every one. The sample records about 13,000 clones, approximately 39% being singletons. The sequenced sample consisted of CFSE-low (dividing) CD8+ T cells sorted from an allogeneic mixed lymphocyte reaction. The receptors derive from a human donor in good health; the cells came from an allogeneic mixed lymphocyte reaction. Both conserved end residues are trimmed from each CDR3. Each record gives: V gene, clone size, J gene, CDR3 protein. Expanded clones are given a class, and other clones once, few, many or no size at all.

V gene: TRBV9; clone size: medium-sized; J gene: TRBJ2-7; CDR3 protein: ASSAGTTGGYEQY
V gene: TRBV7-2; clone size: medium-sized; J gene: TRBJ1-1; CDR3 protein: ASSQGFTEAF
V gene: TRBV27; clone size: medium-sized; J gene: TRBJ2-1; CDR3 protein: ASSLSPTNEQF
V gene: TRBV11-2; clone size: .; J gene: TRBJ2-1; CDR3 protein: ASSLVAGGGPFYNEQF
V gene: TRBV5-1; clone size: .; J gene: TRBJ2-5; CDR3 protein: ASSVGPQETQY
V gene: TRBV2; clone size: .; J gene: TRBJ1-1; CDR3 protein: ASGSFLNTEAF
V gene: TRBV6-1; clone size: .; J gene: TRBJ1-3; CDR3 protein: AISERHSSSGNTIY
V gene: TRBV5-6; clone size: .; J gene: TRBJ1-2; CDR3 protein: ASSLVAANYGYT
V gene: TRBV4-3; clone size: .; J gene: TRBJ2-7; CDR3 protein: ASSQEIGGYYEQY
V gene: TRBV7-3; clone size: few; J gene: TRBJ1-1; CDR3 protein: ASSLTVAGNTEAF
V gene: TRBV19; clone size: once; J gene: TRBJ2-1; CDR3 protein: ASSIYSMGLAGYNEQF
V gene: TRBV19; clone size: few; J gene: TRBJ2-2; CDR3 protein: ASSFSSGGGYGTGELF
V gene: TRBV30; clone size: .; J gene: TRBJ1-1; CDR3 protein: AWSVVRGGSEAF
V gene: TRBV13; clone size: medium-sized; J gene: TRBJ2-7; CDR3 protein: ASSLGSRGSYEQY
V gene: TRBV7-6; clone size: few; J gene: TRBJ2-6; CDR3 protein: ASSLNQETGANVLT
V gene: TRBV25-1; clone size: .; J gene: TRBJ2-1; CDR3 protein: ASTAQRGIYNEQF
V gene: TRBV9; clone size: few; J gene: TRBJ2-1; CDR3 protein: ASSPEGASSYNEQF
V gene: TRBV4-1; clone size: once; J gene: TRBJ2-1; CDR3 protein: ASSQRQGPPYNEQF
V gene: TRBV28; clone size: .; J gene: TRBJ2-7; CDR3 protein: ASSETGTHEQY
V gene: TRBV7-9; clone size: large; J gene: TRBJ1-1; CDR3 protein: ASSSGTDQAF
V gene: TRBV5-1; clone size: .; J gene: TRBJ2-7; CDR3 protein: ASETEFARGAPA
V gene: TRBV5-1; clone size: few; J gene: TRBJ1-1; CDR3 protein: ASSSGRQLYTEAF
V gene: TRBV7-9; clone size: .; J gene: TRBJ1-3; CDR3 protein: ASNSDEPSSGNTIY